This TCR delta chain was identified during a study of gamma-delta T cells after stem cell transplantation. CDR3 size: 18 residues. Losses at the gene ends were 0 bases for V and 0 bases for J; bases not matched to a gene: 6. Germline V lookup: CDR1 GEAIGNYY, CDR2 EKD. This clone is categorized as medium-sized (0.01 to 0.1%). Other DNA sequences of this sample code for an identical CDR3. TCRdb re-analyzed the RT-PCR reads via CATT. The data contain 11,000 or so delta-chain clones, over 1% of them singletons. The V and J genes are TRDV2 and TRDJ1; 13 bases are shared with TRDD3. The receptor comes from a human donor. It is not recorded whose cells these are; they may come from a transplant donor. Sequences were obtained from gamma-delta T cells. The CDR3 DNA sequence: TGTGCCTGTGACACCCTACTGGGGGATACGAAGTACACCGATAAACTCATCTTT. Translating it yields CACDTLLGDTKYTDKLIF.